This T cell receptor (beta chain) was recorded in a study of T cell changes during pregnancy in multiple sclerosis. This clone has more than one count but fewer than ten. This CDR3 contains 14 residues. V shed 0 bases and J shed 1 base, with 7 bases lying between them. In germline, CDR1 is LNHNV, CDR2 YYDKDF (reference sequence). Sequenced by immunoSEQ multiplex PCR; TCRdb stores in-frame clones only, minus some. Of some 54,000 clones in the sample, 94% are singletons; the top ten hold around 3.5%. The sequence derives from a female donor with multiple sclerosis, enrolled in a pregnancy study. Sequences were derived from CD8+ T cells from peripheral blood mononuclear cells, sampled in the third trimester of pregnancy. The chain couples TRBV15 to TRBJ2-7; tentatively, D is TRBD1 (5 bases). This CDR3 reads CATSRDRDSYEQYF. The DNA of the CDR3 is TGTGCCACCAGCAGAGACAGGGATTCCTACGAGCAGTACTTC.